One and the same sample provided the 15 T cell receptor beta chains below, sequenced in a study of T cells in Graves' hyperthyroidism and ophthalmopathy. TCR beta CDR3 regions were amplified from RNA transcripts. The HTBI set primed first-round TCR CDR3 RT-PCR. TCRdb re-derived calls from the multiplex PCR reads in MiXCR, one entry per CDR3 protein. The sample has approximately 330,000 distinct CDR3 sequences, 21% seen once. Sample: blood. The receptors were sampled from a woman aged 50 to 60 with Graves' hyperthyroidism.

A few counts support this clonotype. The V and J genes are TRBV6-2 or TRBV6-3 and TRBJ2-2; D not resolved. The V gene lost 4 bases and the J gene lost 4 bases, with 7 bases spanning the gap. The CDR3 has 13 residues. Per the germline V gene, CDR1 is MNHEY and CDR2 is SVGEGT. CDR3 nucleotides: TGTGCCAGCAGTTTGAGGCGCACCGGGGAGCTGTTTTTT. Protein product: CASSLRRTGELFF.

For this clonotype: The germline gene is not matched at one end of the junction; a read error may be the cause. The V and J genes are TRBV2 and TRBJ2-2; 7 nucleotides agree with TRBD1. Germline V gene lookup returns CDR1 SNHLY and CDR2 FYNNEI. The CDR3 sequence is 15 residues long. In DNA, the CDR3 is TGTGCCAGCAGCGACAGGGACGTTAACACCGGGGAGCTGTTTTTC. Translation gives CASSDRDVNTGELFF.

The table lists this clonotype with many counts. The CDR3 nucleotides read TGTGCCAGCAGCTTAGAACGGGCCTACGAGCAGTACTTC. Translating it yields CASSLERAYEQYF. The rearrangement links TRBV11-2 to TRBJ2-7, with no clear D. Per the germline V gene, CDR1 is SGHAT and CDR2 is FQNNGV. V shed 0 bases and J shed 2 bases, with 5 bases lying between them. This CDR3 spans 13 amino acids.

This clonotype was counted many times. CDR3 in DNA: TGCGCCAGCAGCTTCGAGGGACTAGCGGGAGGGGGCGAGCAGTACTTC. This codes for CASSFEGLAGGGEQYF. The V call is TRBV5-1, the J call TRBJ2-7; TRBD2 agrees at 16 bases. The V gene's germline CDR1 is SGHRS and CDR2 YFSETQ. V was pared by 2 bases and J by 6 bases, with 5 bases of the junction left unmatched. The CDR3 has 16 amino acids.

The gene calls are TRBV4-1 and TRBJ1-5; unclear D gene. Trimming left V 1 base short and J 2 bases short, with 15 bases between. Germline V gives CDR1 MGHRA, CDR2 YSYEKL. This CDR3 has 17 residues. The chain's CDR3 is CASSQGATVQGNQPQHF. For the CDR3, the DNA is TGCGCCAGCAGCCAAGGGGCTACGGTCCAGGGCAATCAGCCCCAGCATTTT.

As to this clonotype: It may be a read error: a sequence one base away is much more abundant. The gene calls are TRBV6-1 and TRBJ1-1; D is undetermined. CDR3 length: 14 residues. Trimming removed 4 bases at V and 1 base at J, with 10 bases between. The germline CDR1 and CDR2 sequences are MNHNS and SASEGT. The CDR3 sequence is CASSGVRGNTEAFF. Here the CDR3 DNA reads TGTGCCAGCAGTGGAGTACGCGGGAACACTGAAGCTTTCTTT.

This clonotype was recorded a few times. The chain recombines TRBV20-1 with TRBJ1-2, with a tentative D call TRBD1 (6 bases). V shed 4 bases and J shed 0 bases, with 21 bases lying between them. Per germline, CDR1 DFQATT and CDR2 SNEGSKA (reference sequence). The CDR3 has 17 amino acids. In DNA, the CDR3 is TGCAGTGCTATCGCCCCCTTAGGGAAGGGGGCTAACTATGGCTACACCTTC. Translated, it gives CSAIAPLGKGANYGYTF.

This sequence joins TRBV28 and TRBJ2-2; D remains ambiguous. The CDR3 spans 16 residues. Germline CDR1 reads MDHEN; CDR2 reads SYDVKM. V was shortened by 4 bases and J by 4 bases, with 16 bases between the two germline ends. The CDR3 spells CASSSPPLRRTGELFF. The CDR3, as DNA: TGTGCCAGCAGTTCCCCTCCGTTGCGTCGCACCGGGGAGCTGTTTTTT. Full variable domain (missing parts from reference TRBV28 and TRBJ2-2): DVKVTQSSRYLVKRTGEKVFLECVQDMDHENMFWYRQDPGLGLRLIYFSYDVKMKEKGDIPEGYSVSREKKERFSLILESASTNQTSMYLCASSSPPLRRTGELFFGEGSRLTVL.

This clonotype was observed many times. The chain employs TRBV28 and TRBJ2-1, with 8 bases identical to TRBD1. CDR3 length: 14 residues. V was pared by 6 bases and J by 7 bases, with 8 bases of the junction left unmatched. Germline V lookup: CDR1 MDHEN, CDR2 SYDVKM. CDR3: CASRTRTGWNEQFF. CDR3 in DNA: TGTGCCAGCAGGACCAGGACAGGGTGGAATGAGCAGTTCTTC.

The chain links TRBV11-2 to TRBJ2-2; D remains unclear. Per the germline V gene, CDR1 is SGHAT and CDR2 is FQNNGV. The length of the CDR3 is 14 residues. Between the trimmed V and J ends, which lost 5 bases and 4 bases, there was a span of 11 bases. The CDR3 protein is CASSLTTTTGELFF. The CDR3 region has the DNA TGTGCCAGCAGCCTCACTACTACCACCGGGGAGCTGTTTTTT.

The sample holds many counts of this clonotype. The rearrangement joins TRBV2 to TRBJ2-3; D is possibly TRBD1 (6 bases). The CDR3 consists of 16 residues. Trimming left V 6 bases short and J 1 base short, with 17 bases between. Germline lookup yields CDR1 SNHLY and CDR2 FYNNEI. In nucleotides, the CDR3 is TGTGCCAGCAGAGCACGTACAGGGATCGGCACAGATACGCAGTATTTT. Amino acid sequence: CASRARTGIGTDTQYF.

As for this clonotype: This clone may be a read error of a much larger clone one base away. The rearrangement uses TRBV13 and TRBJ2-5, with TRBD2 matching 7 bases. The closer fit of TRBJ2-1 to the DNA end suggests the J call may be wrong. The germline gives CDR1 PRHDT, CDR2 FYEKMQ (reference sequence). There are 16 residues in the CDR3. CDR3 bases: TGTGCCAGCAGCTTCGCGCGGGGGTACTACCAAGAGACCCAGTTCTTC. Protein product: CASSFARGYYQETQFF.

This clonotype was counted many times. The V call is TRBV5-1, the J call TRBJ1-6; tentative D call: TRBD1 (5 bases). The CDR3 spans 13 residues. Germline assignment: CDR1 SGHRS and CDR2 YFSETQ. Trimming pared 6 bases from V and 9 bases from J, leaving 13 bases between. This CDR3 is CASTTSGGSPLHF. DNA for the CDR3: TGCGCCAGCACCACATCGGGGGGTTCACCCCTCCACTTT. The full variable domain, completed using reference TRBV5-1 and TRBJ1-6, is KAGVTQTPRYLIKTRGQQVTLSCSPISGHRSVSWYQQTPGQGLQFLFEYFSETQRNKGNFPGRFSGRQFSNSRSEMNVSTLELGDSALYLCASTTSGGSPLHFGNGTRLTVT.

The CDR3 DNA is TGTGCCACCAGTGACCCGGACGCAAGCTCCTACAATGAGCAGTTCTTC. Translating it yields CATSDPDASSYNEQFF. This chain uses TRBV24-1 with TRBJ2-1, with no clear D. V lost 4 bases and J lost 0, with 12 bases in between. The CDR3 runs 16 residues. Germline values: CDR1 KGHDR, CDR2 SFDVKD.

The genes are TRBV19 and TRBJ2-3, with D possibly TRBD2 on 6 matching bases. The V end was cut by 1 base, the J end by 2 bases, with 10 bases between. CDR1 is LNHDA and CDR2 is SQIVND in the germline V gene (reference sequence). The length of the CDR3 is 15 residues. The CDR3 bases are TGTGCCAGTAGTATAGGAAGGAGGGACACAGATACGCAGTATTTT. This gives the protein CASSIGRRDTDTQYF.